The present T cell receptor (beta chain) was sequenced within a study of glioma-infiltrating T cells after dendritic cell vaccination. Study conclusions and caveats: The cohort had few patients with full blood and tumor sets.

Selection required adequate fresh-frozen tumor tissue plus more than two years' survival data. None of the glioblastoma patients had an isocitrate dehydrogenase mutation. On this clone: What it recognizes is unknown.

Clones were read by immunoSEQ multiplex PCR, and TCRdb kept only the in-frame ones, dropping some. The sample includes about 73,000 clones, about 80% of them seen just once. This clonotype was obtained from a human donor with glioblastoma. The material sequenced was blood, taken before dendritic cell vaccination.

CDR3 sequence (DNA): TGCGCCAGCAGCCAAGATGGGGGGGCCAGTACAGATACGCAGTATTTT. Amino acids: CASSQDGGASTDTQYF. J is TRBJ2-3 and V is TRBV4-1; TRBD2 is a possible D gene (7 bases). Per germline, CDR1 MGHRA and CDR2 YSYEKL. V lost 0 bases and J 3 bases, leaving 13 bases between the germline ends. The CDR3 runs to 16 residues.